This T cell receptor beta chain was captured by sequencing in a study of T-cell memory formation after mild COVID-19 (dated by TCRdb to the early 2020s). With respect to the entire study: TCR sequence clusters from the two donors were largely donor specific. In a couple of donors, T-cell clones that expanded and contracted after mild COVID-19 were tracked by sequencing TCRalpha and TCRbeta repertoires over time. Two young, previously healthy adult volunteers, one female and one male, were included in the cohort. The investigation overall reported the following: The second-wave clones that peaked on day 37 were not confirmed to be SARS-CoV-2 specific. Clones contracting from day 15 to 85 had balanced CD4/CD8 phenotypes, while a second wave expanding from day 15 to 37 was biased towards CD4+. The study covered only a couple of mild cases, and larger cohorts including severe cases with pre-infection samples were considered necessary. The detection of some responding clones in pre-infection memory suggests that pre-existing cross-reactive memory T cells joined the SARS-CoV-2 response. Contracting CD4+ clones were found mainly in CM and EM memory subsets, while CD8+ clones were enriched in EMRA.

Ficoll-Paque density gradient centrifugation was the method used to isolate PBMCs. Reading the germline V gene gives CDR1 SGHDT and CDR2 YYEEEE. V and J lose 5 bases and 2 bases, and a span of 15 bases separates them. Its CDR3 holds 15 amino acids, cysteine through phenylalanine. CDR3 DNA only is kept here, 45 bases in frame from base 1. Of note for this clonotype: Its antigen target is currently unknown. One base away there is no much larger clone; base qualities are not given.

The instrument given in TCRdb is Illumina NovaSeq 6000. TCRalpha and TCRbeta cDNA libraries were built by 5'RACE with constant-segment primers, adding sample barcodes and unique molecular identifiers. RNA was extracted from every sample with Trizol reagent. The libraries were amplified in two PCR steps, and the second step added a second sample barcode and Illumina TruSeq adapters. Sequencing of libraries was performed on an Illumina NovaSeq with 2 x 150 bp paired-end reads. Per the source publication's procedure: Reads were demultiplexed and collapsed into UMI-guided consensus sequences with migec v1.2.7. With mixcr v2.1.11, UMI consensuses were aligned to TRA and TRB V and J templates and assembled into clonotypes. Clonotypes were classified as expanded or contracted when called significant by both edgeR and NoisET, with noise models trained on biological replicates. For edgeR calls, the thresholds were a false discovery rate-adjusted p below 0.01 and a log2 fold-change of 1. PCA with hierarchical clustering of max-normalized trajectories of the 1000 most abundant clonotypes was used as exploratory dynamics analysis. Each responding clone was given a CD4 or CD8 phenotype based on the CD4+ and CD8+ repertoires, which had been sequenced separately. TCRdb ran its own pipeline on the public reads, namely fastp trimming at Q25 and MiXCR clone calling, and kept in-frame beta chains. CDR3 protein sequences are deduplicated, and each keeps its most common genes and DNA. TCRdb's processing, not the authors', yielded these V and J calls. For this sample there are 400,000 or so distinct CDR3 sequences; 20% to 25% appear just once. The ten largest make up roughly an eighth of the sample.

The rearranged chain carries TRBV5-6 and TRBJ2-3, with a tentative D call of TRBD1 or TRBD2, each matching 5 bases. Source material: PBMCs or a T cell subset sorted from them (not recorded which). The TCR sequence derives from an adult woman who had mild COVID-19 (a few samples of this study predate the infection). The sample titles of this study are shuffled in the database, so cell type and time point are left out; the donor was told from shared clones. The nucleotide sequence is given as TGTGCCAGCAGTACCCCCGGGGCTAACACAGATACGCAGTATTTT. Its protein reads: CASSTPGANTDTQYF.